The T cell receptor (beta chain) described here comes from a study of shared clonotypes between healthy human individuals (TCRdb year 2020). Turning to the overall study: The cohort comprised a couple of women and three men aged 18 to 49 years. To increase sequencing depth and limit assay-specific biases, different laboratories used diverse techniques to prepare libraries and sequence TCR repertoires. Leukapheresis yielded between about 0.85 and 10 billion PBMCs per donor. The study deeply sequenced blood TCR repertoires of about 5 healthy adults to estimate repertoire size and the extent of clonotype sharing between individuals. For each donor, CD4 naive and CD4 memory were each given three plates, CD8 naive was given two plates, and CD8 memory was given one plate.

The paper's findings and limits, for the study overall: Sampling was restricted to blood, and TCR repertoires in tissues likely differ from the TCR repertoires found in blood. Higher generation probabilities were observed for clonotypes shared by all four sorted-subset donors than for non-shared clonotypes. Based on pairwise subsampling, the degree of clonotype sharing among donors was expected to be affected by sequencing depth. Larger estimated clonotype richness was generally found for naive subsets than for memory subsets. About 5% of naive CD4, around 4% of naive CD8, roughly 2.5% of memory CD4, and about 0.4% of memory CD8 clonotypes were shared across a few donors. Incomplete sequencing was indicated by rarefaction of sorted-subset datasets, despite the large sequencing depth. Because the study included only a small number of donors, the genetic and exposure-history diversity represented was limited.

For the CD8 naive samples, CD45RO-negative cells were positively selected for CCR7, yielding a CD45RA+CCR7+ population from which TemRA cells were excluded. The donors were healthy, HIV-negative adults who had no recently reported acute infections or vaccinations. Every donor was a Caucasian adult living in Nashville, Tennessee, USA. After blood collection by leukapheresis, PBMCs were isolated using Ficoll-Histopaque density gradient centrifugation and then cryopreserved in the vapor phase of liquid nitrogen. Analytical flow cytometry was used to check the purity and quantity of each magnetically sorted T cell population. Each sorted fraction had its genomic DNA isolated and then quantified by UV absorbance on a Nanodrop 2000c. About this clone: Which antigen it targets is not known. No much larger clonotype is one base removed from it; base qualities were not supplied.

TCR CDR3 regions were amplified from genomic DNA by multiplex PCR using the deep immunoSEQ assay. Genomic DNA extracted from each cell subset was distributed evenly over all wells of several immunoSEQ 96-well plates, and each plate served as one replicate. Each replicate PCR for sorted subsets received about 180 ng genomic DNA, equal to about 30,000 T cell genomes. Purified libraries were measured with a Qubit 3.0 fluorometer, size-checked on a Bioanalyzer 2100, and measured again with the KAPA Library Quantification kit. Every immunoSEQ 96-well plate was sequenced on a dedicated single-read 150-cycle Illumina NextSeq 550 flow cell. In the paper's pipeline: Because only junctional sequences without quality scores were contained in the immunoSEQ output, filtering matching that applied to full-length reads could not be performed. To assign V/J genes and CDR3, sequences were annotated using PyIR, a Python wrapper for IgBLAST v1.9, with IMGT germline references. Reads with weak V/J assignments (E-value above 1e-6), missing CDR3, stop codons, out-of-frame junctions, or ambiguous translated residues were removed. V3J clonotypes were defined by identical inferred V gene, J gene, and CDR3 amino acid sequence. To compute the percentage overlap between repertoires, the number of shared unique clonotypes was divided by the size of the smaller repertoire. Three approaches were used to assess repertoire richness: RTK rarefaction, the Chao1 estimator, and Recon v2.1 estimates of unobserved clonotypes. Generation probabilities for all TCRbeta clonotypes obtained by the gDNA method from several donors were computed using OLGA. In its TCRdb copy, this immuneACCESS table keeps in-frame sequences only and misses some clones. Where compared with another copy, unresolved V genes explain less than half of these, and the others have no known cause. V and J calls and clone size are those listed in that table; D and trimming were worked out from the DNA. This sample gives some 2,100,000 clones in total; approximately 94% of them show up just once. The top ten hold approximately 1.7% of the sample.

Sample: naive CD8+ T cells from PBMCs. The cell subset or site label, as the study defines it: CD45RA+CCR7+. The TCR sequence derives from a man between 18 and 35 years old in good health. Some clones in this sample may be carry-over from other donors' samples.

The nucleotides read TGTGCCAGCAGTTTAAGTGGCAAGATGAACACTGAAGCTTTCTTT. It translates to CASSLSGKMNTEAFF. Here the chain combines TRBV28 and TRBJ1-1; the D gene identity is not certain. V is shortened by 2 bases, J by 0 bases, and the region joining them spans 10 bases. CDR1 and CDR2 are drawn from the germline V gene: MDHEN, SYDVKM. The CDR3 goes from the cysteine to the phenylalanine over 15 residues. Only CDR3 DNA remains: 45 bases, in frame from the first base. Beyond the CDR3, the reference TRBV28 and TRBJ1-1 genes provide the residues; the full variable domain reads: DVKVTQSSRYLVKRTGEKVFLECVQDMDHENMFWYRQDPGLGLRLIYFSYDVKMKEKGDIPEGYSVSREKKERFSLILESASTNQTSMYLCASSLSGKMNTEAFFGQGTRLTVV.